This T cell receptor beta chain was retrieved from a study of cytomegalovirus exposure and HLA in healthy donors. This clone was observed a few times. Its specificity is not known. Study results and limitations: The analysis excluded some indistinguishable V segments, including TRBV6-2 and TRBV6-3. In a later analysis, V- and J-gene trimming of beta chains associated with a DCLRE1C missense variant, replicated independently.

The PCR was carried out with 60 Vbeta primers and 13 Jbeta primers. The assay was immunoSEQ multiplex PCR, and TCRdb's table has in-frame clones only and misses some. The table lists approximately 170,000 clones, 68% of them singletons. Germline V gene sequence: CDR1 ENHRY, CDR2 SYGVKD. Trimming took 3 bases from V and 4 from J, leaving 17 bases between them. The CDR3 loop spans 16 amino acids. Participants comprised healthy donors of bone marrow. The sample taken for sequencing was PBMCs. The receptor's source is a woman aged 40 to 49 in good health and CMV-seropositive. The chain combines TRBV10-3 with TRBJ2-3, with D maybe TRBD2 (5 bases). CDR3 nucleotide sequence: TGTGCCATCAGTGACGGTTTGGCTAGCAGGCCAGATACGCAGTATTTT. This translates into CAISDGLASRPDTQYF.